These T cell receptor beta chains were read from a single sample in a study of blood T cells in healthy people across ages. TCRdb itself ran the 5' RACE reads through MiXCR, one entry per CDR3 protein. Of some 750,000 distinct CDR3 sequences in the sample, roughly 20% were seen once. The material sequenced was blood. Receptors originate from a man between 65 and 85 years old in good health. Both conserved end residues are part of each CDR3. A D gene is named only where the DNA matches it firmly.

CDR3aa: CASSKQLAGTYEQYF
d_gene: TRBD2
v_gene: TRBV3-1
j_gene: TRBJ2-7

CDR3aa: CASSRGSATSEKLFF
d_gene: .
v_gene: TRBV19
j_gene: TRBJ1-4

CDR3aa: CASSLAGNMNTEAFF
d_gene: .
v_gene: TRBV5-6
j_gene: TRBJ1-1

CDR3aa: CASRRPAGAKNTEAFF
d_gene: .
v_gene: TRBV7-9
j_gene: TRBJ1-1

CDR3aa: CSSRLALMSSKDIQYF
d_gene: .
v_gene: TRBV20-1
j_gene: TRBJ2-4

CDR3aa: CASSYFATSGGVTDTQYF
d_gene: TRBD2
v_gene: TRBV5-1
j_gene: TRBJ2-3

CDR3aa: CASSYVNRGRGNYGYTF
d_gene: TRBD1
v_gene: TRBV6-5
j_gene: TRBJ1-2

CDR3aa: CSVVPASTGYNEQFF
d_gene: .
v_gene: TRBV29-1
j_gene: TRBJ2-1

CDR3aa: CARSTGTRGTDTQYF
d_gene: .
v_gene: TRBV5-8
j_gene: TRBJ2-3

CDR3aa: CASSQEGFLEQYF
d_gene: .
v_gene: TRBV7-2
j_gene: TRBJ2-5

CDR3aa: CASSQVQVAGGNEQFF
d_gene: TRBD2
v_gene: TRBV4-2
j_gene: TRBJ2-1

CDR3aa: CSAREDGYGYTF
d_gene: .
v_gene: TRBV20-1
j_gene: TRBJ1-2

CDR3aa: CASSLGGLAETQYF
d_gene: .
v_gene: TRBV7-2
j_gene: TRBJ2-5

CDR3aa: CASSQAGGETQYF
d_gene: .
v_gene: TRBV3-1
j_gene: TRBJ2-5

CDR3aa: CASSIGGLAGYEQFF
d_gene: TRBD2
v_gene: TRBV19
j_gene: TRBJ2-1

CDR3aa: CASSSTGVPYEQYF
d_gene: TRBD1
v_gene: TRBV11-2
j_gene: .

CDR3aa: CASSGTGLAHEQYF
d_gene: TRBD2
v_gene: TRBV7-8
j_gene: TRBJ2-7

CDR3aa: CASSWTGKAEAFF
d_gene: TRBD1
v_gene: TRBV7-6
j_gene: TRBJ1-1

CDR3aa: CASSSGGIQNYGYTF
d_gene: TRBD1
v_gene: TRBV28
j_gene: TRBJ1-2

CDR3aa: CAISRNNSPLHF
d_gene: .
v_gene: TRBV12-3/TRBV12-4
j_gene: TRBJ1-6

CDR3aa: CASSGTGGLSTDTQYF
d_gene: TRBD1
v_gene: TRBV6-1
j_gene: TRBJ2-3

CDR3aa: CASSFPLGQGPYEQFF
d_gene: TRBD1
v_gene: TRBV12-3/TRBV12-4
j_gene: TRBJ2-1

CDR3aa: CASSSHNEAFF
d_gene: .
v_gene: TRBV5-1
j_gene: TRBJ1-1

CDR3aa: CASNRDQPQHF
d_gene: .
v_gene: TRBV6-6
j_gene: TRBJ1-5

CDR3aa: CASSQGGRYEQYF
d_gene: .
v_gene: TRBV14
j_gene: TRBJ2-7

CDR3aa: CAISGKPLEETGAFF
d_gene: .
v_gene: TRBV10-3
j_gene: TRBJ1-1

CDR3aa: CASSLGNKETQYF
d_gene: .
v_gene: TRBV7-2
j_gene: TRBJ2-5

CDR3aa: CASRAPSETQYF
d_gene: .
v_gene: TRBV10-2
j_gene: .

CDR3aa: CASTSPSLEGTDTQYF
d_gene: .
v_gene: TRBV6-6
j_gene: TRBJ2-3

CDR3aa: CASSLWTGDEQYF
d_gene: TRBD1
v_gene: TRBV3-1
j_gene: .

CDR3aa: CASSPFRGVDTQYF
d_gene: .
v_gene: TRBV7-8
j_gene: TRBJ2-3

CDR3aa: CSARDQALYGYTF
d_gene: .
v_gene: TRBV20-1
j_gene: TRBJ1-2

CDR3aa: CASSPSGQGYGYTF
d_gene: TRBD1
v_gene: TRBV10-1
j_gene: TRBJ1-2

CDR3aa: CASSQDRGPWEKLFF
d_gene: .
v_gene: TRBV4-3
j_gene: TRBJ1-4

CDR3aa: CSVDRYNNEQFF
d_gene: .
v_gene: TRBV29-1
j_gene: TRBJ2-1

CDR3aa: CASSDRGSKEKLFF
d_gene: .
v_gene: TRBV2
j_gene: TRBJ1-4

CDR3aa: CASSYFGIGTDPQYF
d_gene: .
v_gene: TRBV12-3/TRBV12-4
j_gene: TRBJ2-3

CDR3aa: CATSRDRGTYEQYF
d_gene: .
v_gene: TRBV15
j_gene: .

CDR3aa: CASRLPGVGGYTF
d_gene: .
v_gene: TRBV7-2
j_gene: TRBJ1-2

CDR3aa: CASSYSKSWWETQYF
d_gene: .
v_gene: TRBV6-2/TRBV6-3
j_gene: TRBJ2-5

CDR3aa: CASSSQGGDQPQHF
d_gene: TRBD1
v_gene: TRBV5-1
j_gene: TRBJ1-5

CDR3aa: CSASLAGGVIAKNIQYF
d_gene: TRBD2
v_gene: TRBV20-1
j_gene: TRBJ2-4

CDR3aa: CASSPHGANGDEQYF
d_gene: .
v_gene: TRBV19
j_gene: TRBJ2-7

CDR3aa: CASSYSSGGAGEQFF
d_gene: TRBD2
v_gene: TRBV6-6
j_gene: .

CDR3aa: CASRRESGELFF
d_gene: .
v_gene: TRBV2
j_gene: TRBJ2-2

CDR3aa: CASSVARDRDGYTF
d_gene: TRBD1
v_gene: TRBV9
j_gene: TRBJ1-2

CDR3aa: CASSHAGTLRDNEQFF
d_gene: .
v_gene: TRBV7-9
j_gene: TRBJ2-1

CDR3aa: CASSGTGARNEQFF
d_gene: TRBD1
v_gene: TRBV7-2
j_gene: TRBJ2-1

CDR3aa: CASSISKRSNNEQFF
d_gene: .
v_gene: TRBV28
j_gene: TRBJ2-1

CDR3aa: CASNPTGEVGSPLHF
d_gene: TRBD1
v_gene: TRBV5-1
j_gene: TRBJ1-6

CDR3aa: CSALGQGAPGANVLTF
d_gene: TRBD1
v_gene: TRBV29-1
j_gene: TRBJ2-6

CDR3aa: CASRGTRGGTDTQYF
d_gene: TRBD2
v_gene: TRBV6-6
j_gene: TRBJ2-3

CDR3aa: CASSLEGSYNEQFF
d_gene: .
v_gene: TRBV5-1
j_gene: TRBJ2-1